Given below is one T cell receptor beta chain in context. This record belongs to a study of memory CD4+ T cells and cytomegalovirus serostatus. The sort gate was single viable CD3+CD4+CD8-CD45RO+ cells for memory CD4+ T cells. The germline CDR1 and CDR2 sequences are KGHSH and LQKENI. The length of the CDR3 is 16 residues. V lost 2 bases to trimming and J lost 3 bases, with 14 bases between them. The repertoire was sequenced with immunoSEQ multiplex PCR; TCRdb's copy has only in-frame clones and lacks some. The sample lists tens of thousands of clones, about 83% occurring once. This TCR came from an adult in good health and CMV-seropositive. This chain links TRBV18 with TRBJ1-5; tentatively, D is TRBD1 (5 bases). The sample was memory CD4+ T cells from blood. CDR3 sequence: CASSPEAGGYNQPQHF. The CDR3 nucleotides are TGTGCCAGCTCACCAGAGGCCGGGGGTTACAATCAGCCCCAGCATTTT.